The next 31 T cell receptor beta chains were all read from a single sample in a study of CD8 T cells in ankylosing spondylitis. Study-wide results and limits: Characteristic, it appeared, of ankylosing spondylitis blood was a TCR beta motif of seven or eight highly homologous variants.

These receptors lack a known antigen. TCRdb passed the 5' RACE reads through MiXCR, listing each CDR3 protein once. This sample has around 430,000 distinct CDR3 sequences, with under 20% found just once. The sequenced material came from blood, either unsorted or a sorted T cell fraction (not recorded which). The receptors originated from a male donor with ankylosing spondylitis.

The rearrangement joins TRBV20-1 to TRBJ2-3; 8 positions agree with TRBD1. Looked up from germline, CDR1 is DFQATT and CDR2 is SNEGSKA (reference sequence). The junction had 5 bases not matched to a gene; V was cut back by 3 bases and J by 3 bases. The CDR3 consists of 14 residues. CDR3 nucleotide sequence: TGCAGTGCTAGCGGCAGGGGGCCGACAGATACGCAGTATTTT. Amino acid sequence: CSASGRGPTDTQYF.

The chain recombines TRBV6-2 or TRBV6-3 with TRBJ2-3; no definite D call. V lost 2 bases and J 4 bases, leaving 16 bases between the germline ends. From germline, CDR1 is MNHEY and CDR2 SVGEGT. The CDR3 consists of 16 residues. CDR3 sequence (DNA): TGTGCCAGCAGTTACCCAGGACCAGAAAGGGCAGATACGCAGTATTTT. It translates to CASSYPGPERADTQYF.

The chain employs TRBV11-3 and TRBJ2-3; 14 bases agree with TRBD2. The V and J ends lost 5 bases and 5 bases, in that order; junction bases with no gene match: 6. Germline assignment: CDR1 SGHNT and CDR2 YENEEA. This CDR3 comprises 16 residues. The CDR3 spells CASSEGLAGVLDTQYF. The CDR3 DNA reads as TGTGCCAGCAGCGAGGGACTAGCGGGAGTTCTAGATACGCAGTATTTT.

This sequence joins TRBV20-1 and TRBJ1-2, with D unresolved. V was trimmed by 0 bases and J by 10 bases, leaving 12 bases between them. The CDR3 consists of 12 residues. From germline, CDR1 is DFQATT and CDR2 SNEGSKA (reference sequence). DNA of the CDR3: TGCAGTGCTAGAGATCGCCGCCGCGCCTACACCTTC. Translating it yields CSARDRRRAYTF.

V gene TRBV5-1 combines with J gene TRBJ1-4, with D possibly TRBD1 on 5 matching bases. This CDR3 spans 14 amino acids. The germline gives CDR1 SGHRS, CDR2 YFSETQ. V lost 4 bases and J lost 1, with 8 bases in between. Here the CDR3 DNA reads TGCGCCAGCAGCCCGACAGTAACTAATGAAAAACTGTTTTTT. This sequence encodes CASSPTVTNEKLFF.

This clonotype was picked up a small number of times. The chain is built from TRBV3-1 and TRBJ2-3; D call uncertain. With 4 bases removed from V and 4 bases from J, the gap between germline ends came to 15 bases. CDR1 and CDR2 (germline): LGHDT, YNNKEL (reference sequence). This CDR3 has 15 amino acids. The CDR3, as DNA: TGTGCCAGCAGCCCGGGCTTTCAGAGCCCAGATACGCAGTATTTT. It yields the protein CASSPGFQSPDTQYF.

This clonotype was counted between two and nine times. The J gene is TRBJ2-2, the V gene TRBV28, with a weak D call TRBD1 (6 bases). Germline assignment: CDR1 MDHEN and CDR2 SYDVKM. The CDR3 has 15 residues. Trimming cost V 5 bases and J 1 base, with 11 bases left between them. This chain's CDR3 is CASSTTGMNTGELFF. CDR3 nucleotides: TGTGCCAGCAGTACCACAGGGATGAACACCGGGGAGCTGTTTTTT.

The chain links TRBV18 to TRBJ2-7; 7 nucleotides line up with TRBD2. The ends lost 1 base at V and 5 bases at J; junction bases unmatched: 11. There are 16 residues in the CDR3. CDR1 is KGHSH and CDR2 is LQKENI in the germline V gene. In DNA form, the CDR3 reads TGTGCCAGCTCACCACGTCCGGCGGGAGTAAACCACGAGCAGTACTTC. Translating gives CASSPRPAGVNHEQYF.

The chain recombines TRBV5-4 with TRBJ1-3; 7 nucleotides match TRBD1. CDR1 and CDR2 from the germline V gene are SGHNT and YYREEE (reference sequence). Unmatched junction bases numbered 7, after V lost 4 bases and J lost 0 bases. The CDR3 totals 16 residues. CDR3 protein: CASSPGGGHSGNTIYF. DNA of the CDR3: TGTGCCAGCAGCCCCGGAGGGGGCCACTCTGGAAACACCATATATTTT.

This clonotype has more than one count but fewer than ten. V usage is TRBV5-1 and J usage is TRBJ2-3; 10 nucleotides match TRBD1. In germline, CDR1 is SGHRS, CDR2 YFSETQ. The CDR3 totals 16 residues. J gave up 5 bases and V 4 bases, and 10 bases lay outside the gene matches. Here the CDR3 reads CASSPRDRGRGDTQYF. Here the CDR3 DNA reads TGCGCCAGCAGCCCCCGGGACAGGGGAAGAGGAGATACGCAGTATTTT.

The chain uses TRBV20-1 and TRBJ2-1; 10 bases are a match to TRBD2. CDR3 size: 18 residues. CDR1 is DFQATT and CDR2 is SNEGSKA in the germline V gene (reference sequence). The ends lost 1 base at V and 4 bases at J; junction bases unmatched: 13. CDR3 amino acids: CSARVASGGPIGYNEQFF. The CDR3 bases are TGCAGTGCTAGAGTGGCTAGCGGGGGCCCTATCGGGTACAATGAGCAGTTCTTC.

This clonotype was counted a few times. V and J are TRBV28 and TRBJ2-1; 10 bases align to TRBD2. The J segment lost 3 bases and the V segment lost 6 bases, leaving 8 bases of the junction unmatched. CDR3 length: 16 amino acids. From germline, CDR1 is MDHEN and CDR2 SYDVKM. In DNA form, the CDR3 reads TGTGCCAGCAGGTCTGCTAGCGGGAGAGGCTACAATGAGCAGTTCTTC. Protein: CASRSASGRGYNEQFF.

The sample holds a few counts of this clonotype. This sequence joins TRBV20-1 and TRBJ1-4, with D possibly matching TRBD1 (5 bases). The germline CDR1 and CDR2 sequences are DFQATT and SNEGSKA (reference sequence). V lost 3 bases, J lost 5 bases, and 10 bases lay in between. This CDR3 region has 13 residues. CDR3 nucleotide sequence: TGCAGTGCTAGGAGGCAGGGAAATGAAAAACTGTTTTTT. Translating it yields CSARRQGNEKLFF.

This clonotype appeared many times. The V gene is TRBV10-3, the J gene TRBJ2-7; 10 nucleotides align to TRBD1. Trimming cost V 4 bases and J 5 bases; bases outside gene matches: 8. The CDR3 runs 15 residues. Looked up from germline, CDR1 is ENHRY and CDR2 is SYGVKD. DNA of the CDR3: TGTGCCATCAGTGGCCGGACAGGGGGAAGCGACGAGCAGTACTTC. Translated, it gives CAISGRTGGSDEQYF.

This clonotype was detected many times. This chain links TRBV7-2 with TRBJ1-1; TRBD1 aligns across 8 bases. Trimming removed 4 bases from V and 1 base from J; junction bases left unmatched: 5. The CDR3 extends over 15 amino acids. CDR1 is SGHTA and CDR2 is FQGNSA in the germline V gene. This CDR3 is CASSSGQAKNTEAFF. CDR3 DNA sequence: TGTGCCAGCAGCTCGGGACAGGCAAAGAACACTGAAGCTTTCTTT.

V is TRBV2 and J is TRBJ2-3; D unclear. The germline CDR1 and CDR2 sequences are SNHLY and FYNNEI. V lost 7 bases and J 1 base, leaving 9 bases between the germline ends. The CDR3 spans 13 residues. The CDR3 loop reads CASISDRTDTQYF. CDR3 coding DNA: TGTGCCAGCATCTCCGACCGCACAGATACGCAGTATTTT. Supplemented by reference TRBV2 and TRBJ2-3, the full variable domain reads EPEVTQTPSHQVTQMGQEVILRCVPISNHLYFYWYRQILGQKVEFLVSFYNNEISEKSEIFDDQFSVERPDGSNFTLKIRSTKLEDSAMYFCASISDRTDTQYFGPGTRLTVL.

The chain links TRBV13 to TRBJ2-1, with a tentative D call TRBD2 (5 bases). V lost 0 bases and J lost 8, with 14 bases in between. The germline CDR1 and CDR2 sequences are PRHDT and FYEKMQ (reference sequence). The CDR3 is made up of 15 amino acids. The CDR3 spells CASSLGGKGSDEQFF. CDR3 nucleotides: TGTGCCAGCAGCTTAGGGGGGAAAGGGAGTGATGAGCAGTTCTTC.

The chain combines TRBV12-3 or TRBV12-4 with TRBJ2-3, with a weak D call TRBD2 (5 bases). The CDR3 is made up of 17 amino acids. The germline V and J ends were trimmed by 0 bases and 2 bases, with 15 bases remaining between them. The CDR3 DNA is TGTGCCAGCAGTTTAGCGGTAGGGCTAGCACTCACAGATACGCAGTATTTT. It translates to CASSLAVGLALTDTQYF.

This CDR3 is CSARRRLNTEAFF. The CDR3 DNA reads TGCAGTGCTAGACGTAGGTTAAACACTGAAGCTTTCTTT. The chain carries TRBV20-1 and TRBJ1-1; no firm D call. CDR1 is DFQATT, CDR2 SNEGSKA, per germline (reference sequence). Between the trimmed V and J ends, which lost 2 bases and 2 bases, there was a span of 9 bases. The CDR3 sequence is 13 residues long.

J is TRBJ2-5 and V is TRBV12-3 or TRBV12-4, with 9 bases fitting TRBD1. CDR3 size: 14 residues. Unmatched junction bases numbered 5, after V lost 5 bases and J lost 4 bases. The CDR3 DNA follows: TGTGCCAGCAGTGACGGACAGGGGCTAGAGACCCAGTACTTC. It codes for CASSDGQGLETQYF.

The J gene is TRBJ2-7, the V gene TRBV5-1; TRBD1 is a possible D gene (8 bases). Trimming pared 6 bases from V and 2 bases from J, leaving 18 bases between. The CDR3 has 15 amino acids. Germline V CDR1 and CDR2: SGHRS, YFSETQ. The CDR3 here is CASKRETGGTYEQYF. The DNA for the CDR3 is TGCGCCAGCAAGCGGGAAACAGGGGGTACCTACGAGCAGTACTTC.

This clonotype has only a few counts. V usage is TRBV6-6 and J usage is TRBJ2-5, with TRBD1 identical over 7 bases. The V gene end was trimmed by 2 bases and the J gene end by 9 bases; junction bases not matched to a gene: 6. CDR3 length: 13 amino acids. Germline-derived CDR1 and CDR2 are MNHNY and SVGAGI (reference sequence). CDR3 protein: CASSYTGVGAQYF. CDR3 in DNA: TGTGCCAGCAGTTACACAGGGGTCGGGGCCCAGTACTTC.

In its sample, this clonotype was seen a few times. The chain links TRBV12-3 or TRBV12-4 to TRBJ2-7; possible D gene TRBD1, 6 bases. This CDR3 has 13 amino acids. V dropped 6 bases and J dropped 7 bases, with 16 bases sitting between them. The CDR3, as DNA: TGTGCCAGCAGCAGCCTAGAAACAGGGGAGCAGTACTTC. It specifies CASSSLETGEQYF.

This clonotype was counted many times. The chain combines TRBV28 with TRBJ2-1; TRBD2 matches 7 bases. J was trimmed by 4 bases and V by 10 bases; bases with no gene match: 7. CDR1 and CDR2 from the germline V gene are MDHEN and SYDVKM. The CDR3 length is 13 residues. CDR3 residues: CATLTSEYNEQFF. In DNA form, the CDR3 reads TGTGCCACCTTAACTAGCGAGTACAATGAGCAGTTCTTC.

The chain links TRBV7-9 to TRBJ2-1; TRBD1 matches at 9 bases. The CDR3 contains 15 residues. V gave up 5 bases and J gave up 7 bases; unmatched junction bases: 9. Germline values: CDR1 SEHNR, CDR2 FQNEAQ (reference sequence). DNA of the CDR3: TGTGCCAGCAGCCAATCCGGGACAGGGCGGAATGAGCAGTTCTTC. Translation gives CASSQSGTGRNEQFF.

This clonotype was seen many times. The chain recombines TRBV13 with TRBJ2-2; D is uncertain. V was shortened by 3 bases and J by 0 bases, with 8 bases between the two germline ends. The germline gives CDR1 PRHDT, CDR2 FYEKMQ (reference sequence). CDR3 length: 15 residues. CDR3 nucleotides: TGTGCCAGCAGCTTTTCCTCCACGAACACCGGGGAGCTGTTTTTT. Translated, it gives CASSFSSTNTGELFF.

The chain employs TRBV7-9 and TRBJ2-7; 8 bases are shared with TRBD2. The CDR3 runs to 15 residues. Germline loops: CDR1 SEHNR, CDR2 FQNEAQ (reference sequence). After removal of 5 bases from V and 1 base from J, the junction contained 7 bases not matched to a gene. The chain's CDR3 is CASSGSGGGSYEQYF. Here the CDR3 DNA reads TGTGCCAGCAGCGGAAGCGGGGGTGGATCCTACGAGCAGTACTTC.

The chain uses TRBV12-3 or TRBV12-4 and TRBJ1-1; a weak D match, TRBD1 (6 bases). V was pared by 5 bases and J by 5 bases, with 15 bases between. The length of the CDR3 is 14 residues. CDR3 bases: TGTGCCAGCAGTATCGACACGAGGGGGACTGAAGCTTTCTTT. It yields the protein CASSIDTRGTEAFF.

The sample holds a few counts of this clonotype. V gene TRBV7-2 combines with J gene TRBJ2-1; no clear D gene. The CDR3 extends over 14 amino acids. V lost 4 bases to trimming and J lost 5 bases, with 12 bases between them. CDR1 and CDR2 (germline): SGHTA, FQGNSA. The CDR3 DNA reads TGTGCCAGCAGCTCCCCGACTCTCCACAATGAGCAGTTCTTC. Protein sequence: CASSSPTLHNEQFF.

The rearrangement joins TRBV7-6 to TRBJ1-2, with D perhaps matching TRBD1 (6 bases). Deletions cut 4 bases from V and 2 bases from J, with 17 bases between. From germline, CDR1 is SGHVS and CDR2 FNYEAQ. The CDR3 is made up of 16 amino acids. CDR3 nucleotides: TGTGCCAGCAGCTCAGGACTTCCGGGACAAAACTATGGCTACACCTTC. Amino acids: CASSSGLPGQNYGYTF.

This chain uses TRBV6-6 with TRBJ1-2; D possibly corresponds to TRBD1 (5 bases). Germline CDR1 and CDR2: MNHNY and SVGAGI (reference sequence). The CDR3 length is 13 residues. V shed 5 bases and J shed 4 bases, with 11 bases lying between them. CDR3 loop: CASSQVQGYGYTF. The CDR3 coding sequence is TGTGCCAGCAGTCAAGTCCAGGGCTATGGCTACACCTTC.